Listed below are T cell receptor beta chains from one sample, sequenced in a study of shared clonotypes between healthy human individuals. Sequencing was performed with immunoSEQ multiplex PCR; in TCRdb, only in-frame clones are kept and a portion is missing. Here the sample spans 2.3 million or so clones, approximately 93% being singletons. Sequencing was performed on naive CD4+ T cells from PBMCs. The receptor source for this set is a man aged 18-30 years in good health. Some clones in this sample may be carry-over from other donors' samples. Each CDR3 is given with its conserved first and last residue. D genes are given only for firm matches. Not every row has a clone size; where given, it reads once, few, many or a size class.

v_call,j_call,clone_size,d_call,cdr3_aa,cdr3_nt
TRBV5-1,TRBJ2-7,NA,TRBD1,CASSLYRGNEQYF,TGCGCCAGCAGCTTGTACAGGGGTAACGAGCAGTACTTC
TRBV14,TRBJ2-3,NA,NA,CASSQDWGGPRTDTQYF,TGTGCCAGCAGCCAAGATTGGGGCGGGCCTAGAACAGATACGCAGTATTTT
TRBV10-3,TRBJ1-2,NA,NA,CAIRAGEGYGYTF,TGTGCCATCAGAGCGGGGGAGGGCTATGGCTACACCTTC
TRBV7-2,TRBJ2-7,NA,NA,CASSLFLGVSYEQYF,TGTGCCAGCAGCTTATTTTTGGGCGTCTCCTACGAGCAGTACTTC
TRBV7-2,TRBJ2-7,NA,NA,CASSIQGGEQYF,TGTGCCAGCAGCATCCAGGGAGGCGAGCAGTACTTC
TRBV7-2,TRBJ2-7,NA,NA,CASSLVSLGGVYEQYF,TGTGCCAGCAGCTTAGTGTCCTTGGGGGGAGTCTACGAGCAGTACTTC
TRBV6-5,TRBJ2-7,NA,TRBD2,CASRSGGPAAEQYF,TGTGCCAGCAGGAGCGGGGGCCCCGCCGCCGAGCAGTACTTC
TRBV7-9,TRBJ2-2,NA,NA,CASSPGTSTGELFF,TGTGCCAGCAGCCCCGGGACTTCGACCGGGGAGCTGTTTTTT
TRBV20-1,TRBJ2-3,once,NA,CSASPGDTQYF,TGCAGTGCTAGCCCGGGGGATACGCAGTATTTT
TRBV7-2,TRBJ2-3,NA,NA,CASSPTGATDTQYF,TGTGCCAGCAGCCCCACGGGAGCCACAGATACGCAGTATTTT
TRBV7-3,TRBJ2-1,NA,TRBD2,CASSLTPRASGSHDEQFF,TGTGCCAGCAGCTTAACGCCACGGGCTAGCGGGAGTCATGATGAGCAGTTCTTC
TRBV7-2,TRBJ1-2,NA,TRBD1,CAVDRAAFLLGYTF,TGTGCCGTCGACAGGGCTGCGTTCCTTCTTGGCTACACCTTC
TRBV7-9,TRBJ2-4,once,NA,CASRSGRAAKNIQYF,TGTGCCAGCAGATCGGGACGGGCGGCCAAAAACATTCAGTACTTC
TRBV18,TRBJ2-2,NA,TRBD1,CASSRDSGELFF,TGTGCCAGCTCACGGGACAGCGGGGAGCTGTTTTTT
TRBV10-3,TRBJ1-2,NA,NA,CAISGLGGSTYGYTF,TGTGCCATCAGTGGGCTCGGGGGCTCTACTTATGGCTACACCTTC
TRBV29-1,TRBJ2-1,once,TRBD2,CSVDPSGRPSSYNEQFF,TGCAGCGTTGATCCTAGCGGGAGGCCGAGCTCCTACAATGAGCAGTTCTTC
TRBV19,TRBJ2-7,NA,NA,CASSWGPLYEQYF,TGTGCCAGTAGTTGGGGGCCCCTTTACGAGCAGTACTTC
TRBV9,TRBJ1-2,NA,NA,CASSVDVGLNYGYTF,TGTGCCAGCAGCGTAGATGTGGGACTGAACTATGGCTACACCTTC
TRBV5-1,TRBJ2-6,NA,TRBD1,CASSFTGQGPSGANVLTF,TGCGCCAGCAGCTTTACGGGACAGGGTCCCTCTGGGGCCAACGTCCTGACTTTC
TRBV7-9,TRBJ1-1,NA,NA,CASSLGLAFNTEAFF,TGTGCCAGCAGCTTAGGGTTAGCATTTAACACTGAAGCTTTCTTT
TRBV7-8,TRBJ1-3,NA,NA,CASRQSSGNTIYF,TGTGCCAGCAGACAGAGCTCTGGAAACACCATATATTTT
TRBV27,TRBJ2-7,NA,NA,CASSLSRHYEQYF,TGTGCCAGCAGTTTATCTCGCCACTACGAGCAGTACTTC
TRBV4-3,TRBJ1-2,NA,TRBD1,CASSQDLSTGGYGYTF,TGCGCCAGCAGCCAAGACCTCTCGACAGGGGGGTATGGCTACACCTTC
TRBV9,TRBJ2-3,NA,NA,CASSVGVASRTDTQYF,TGTGCCAGCAGCGTAGGGGTAGCGTCGCGCACAGATACGCAGTATTTT
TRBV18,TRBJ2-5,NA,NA,CASSPALLRYQETQYF,TGTGCCAGCTCACCCGCCCTCCTCCGGTACCAAGAGACCCAGTACTTC
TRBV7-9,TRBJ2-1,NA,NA,CASSPRFELSHEQFF,TGTGCCAGCAGCCCCAGATTTGAACTAAGTCATGAGCAGTTCTTC
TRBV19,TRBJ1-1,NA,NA,CASSIGRARDEAFF,TGTGCCAGTAGTATTGGTAGGGCGAGGGATGAAGCTTTCTTT
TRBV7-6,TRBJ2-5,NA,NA,CASSPTRGETQYF,TGTGCCAGCAGCCCTACTCGGGGAGAGACCCAGTACTTC
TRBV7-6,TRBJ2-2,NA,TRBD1,CASSPGTGVNTGELFF,TGTGCCAGCAGCCCGGGGACAGGGGTTAACACCGGGGAGCTGTTTTTT
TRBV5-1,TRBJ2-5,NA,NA,CASSLVSPSEETQYF,TGCGCCAGCAGCTTGGTGTCGCCCTCCGAAGAGACCCAGTACTTC
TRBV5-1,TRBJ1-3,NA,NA,CASRDTKSGNTIYF,TGCGCCAGCCGGGACACCAAATCTGGAAACACCATATATTTT
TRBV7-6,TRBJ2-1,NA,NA,CASSSEVFSYNEQFF,TGTGCCAGCAGCTCAGAAGTATTCTCCTACAATGAGCAGTTCTTC
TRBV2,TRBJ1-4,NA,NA,CASRAPGPRRQANEKLFF,TGTGCCAGCAGGGCCCCGGGACCCCGGCGCCAGGCTAATGAAAAACTGTTTTTT
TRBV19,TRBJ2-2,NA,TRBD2,CASSSPSGVAGELFF,TGTGCCAGTAGTAGCCCTAGCGGAGTAGCCGGGGAGCTGTTTTTT
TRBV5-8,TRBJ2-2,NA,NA,CASSRNRDGELFF,TGTGCCAGCAGTCGTAACAGGGACGGGGAGCTGTTTTTT
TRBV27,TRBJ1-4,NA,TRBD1,CASSTYRTGGGEKLFF,TGTGCCAGCAGTACCTACCGGACAGGGGGCGGTGAAAAACTGTTTTTT
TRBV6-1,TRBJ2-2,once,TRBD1,CATTSDRVGGELFF,TGTGCCACAACGTCGGACAGGGTCGGCGGGGAGCTGTTTTTT
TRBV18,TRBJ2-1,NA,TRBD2,CASSPTSGDVNEQFF,TGTGCCAGCTCACCAACTAGCGGCGACGTCAATGAGCAGTTCTTC
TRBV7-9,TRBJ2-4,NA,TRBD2,CASSLGLAETSKNIQYF,TGTGCCAGCAGCTTAGGGCTAGCGGAGACCAGCAAAAACATTCAGTACTTC
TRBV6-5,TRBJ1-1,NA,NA,CATAQRGTEAFF,TGTGCCACCGCCCAAAGGGGCACTGAAGCTTTCTTT
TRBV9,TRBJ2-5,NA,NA,CASSKSWTATQETQYF,TGTGCCAGCAGCAAATCCTGGACAGCAACCCAAGAGACCCAGTACTTC
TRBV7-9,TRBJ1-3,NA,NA,CASSRGETSASGNTIYF,TGTGCCAGCAGTCGGGGGGAGACTTCTGCCTCTGGAAACACCATATATTTT
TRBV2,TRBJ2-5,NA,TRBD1,CASARDREETQYF,TGTGCCAGCGCCCGGGACAGGGAAGAGACCCAGTACTTC
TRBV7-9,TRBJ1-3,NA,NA,CASRPLPRGSSGNTIYF,TGTGCCAGCAGACCCCTGCCCAGGGGTTCGTCTGGAAACACCATATATTTT
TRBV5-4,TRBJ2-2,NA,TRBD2,CASSHPGLAGTGELFF,TGTGCCAGCAGCCACCCGGGACTAGCGGGTACTGGGGAGCTGTTTTTT
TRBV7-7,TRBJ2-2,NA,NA,CASSPPGVGNTGELFF,TGTGCCAGCAGCCCGCCGGGGGTGGGGAACACCGGGGAGCTGTTTTTT
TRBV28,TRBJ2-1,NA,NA,CASRNNEQFF,TGTGCCAGCAGAAACAATGAGCAGTTCTTC
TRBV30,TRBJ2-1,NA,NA,CAWSVSWKRFF,TGTGCCTGGAGTGTTAGTTGGAAACGGTTCTTC
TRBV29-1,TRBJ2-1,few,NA,CSVALYGGSHEQFF,TGCAGCGTTGCCCTCTACGGGGGCAGCCATGAGCAGTTCTTC
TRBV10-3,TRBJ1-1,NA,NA,CAISEYRGLGGTEAFF,TGTGCCATCAGTGAGTATCGGGGGCTGGGGGGCACTGAAGCTTTCTTT
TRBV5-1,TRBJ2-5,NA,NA,CASSLGGSPVQETQYF,TGCGCCAGCAGCTTGGGTGGGTCGCCGGTTCAAGAGACCCAGTACTTC
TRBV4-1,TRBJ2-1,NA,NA,CASSQDRAGAYNEQFF,TGCGCCAGCAGCCAAGATCGGGCGGGTGCCTACAATGAGCAGTTCTTC
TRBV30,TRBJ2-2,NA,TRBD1,CAWRGQGAGELFF,TGTGCCTGGAGGGGACAGGGCGCCGGGGAGCTGTTTTTT
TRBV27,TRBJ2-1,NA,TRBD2,CASSLRLARDEEQFF,TGTGCCAGCAGTTTAAGACTAGCAAGGGATGAAGAGCAGTTCTTC
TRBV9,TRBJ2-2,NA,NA,CASSAQSGTGELFF,TGTGCCAGCAGCGCCCAAAGTGGCACCGGGGAGCTGTTTTTT
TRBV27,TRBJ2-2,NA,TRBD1,CASSLLGRGTGELFF,TGTGCCAGCAGTTTACTCGGCAGGGGGACCGGGGAGCTGTTTTTT
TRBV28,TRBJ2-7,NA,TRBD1,CASSLTGTYEQYF,TGTGCCAGCAGCTTGACAGGGACCTACGAGCAGTACTTC
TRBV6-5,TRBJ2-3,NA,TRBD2,CASSPPSGSPDTQYF,TGTGCCAGCAGTCCACCTAGCGGGAGTCCGGATACGCAGTATTTT
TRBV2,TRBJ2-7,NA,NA,CASMKSPFNAEQYF,TGTGCCAGCATGAAGAGCCCCTTCAACGCCGAGCAGTACTTC
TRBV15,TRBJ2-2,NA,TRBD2,CATSRPYGLAGGQLSELFF,TGTGCCACCAGCAGGCCTTATGGACTAGCGGGAGGCCAGCTCTCAGAGCTGTTTTTT